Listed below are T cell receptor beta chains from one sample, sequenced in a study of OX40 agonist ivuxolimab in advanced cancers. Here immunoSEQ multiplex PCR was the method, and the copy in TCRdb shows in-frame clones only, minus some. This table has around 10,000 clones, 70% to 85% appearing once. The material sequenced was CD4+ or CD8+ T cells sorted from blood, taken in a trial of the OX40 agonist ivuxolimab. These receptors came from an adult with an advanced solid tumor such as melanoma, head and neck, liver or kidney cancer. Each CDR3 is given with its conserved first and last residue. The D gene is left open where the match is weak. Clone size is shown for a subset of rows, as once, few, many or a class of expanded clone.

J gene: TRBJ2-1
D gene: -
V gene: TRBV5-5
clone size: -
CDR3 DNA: TGTGCCAGCAGCTTGGTTAGGGGGTATGAGCAGTTCTTC
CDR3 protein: CASSLVRGYEQFF

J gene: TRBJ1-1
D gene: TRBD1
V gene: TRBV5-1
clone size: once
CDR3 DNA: TGCGCCAGCAGCTTGGTGCCCAGGGGGAGGACTGAAGCTTTCTTT
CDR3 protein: CASSLVPRGRTEAFF

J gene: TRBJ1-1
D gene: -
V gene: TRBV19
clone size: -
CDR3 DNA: TGTGCCAGTAGTGCAGGTCCGAACACTGAAGCTTTCTTT
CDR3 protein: CASSAGPNTEAFF

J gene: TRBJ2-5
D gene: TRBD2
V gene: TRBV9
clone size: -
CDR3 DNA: TGTGCCAGCAGCGTTCTCCCCGAGGGGAGCGGGAGGGGACGGGAGACCCAGTACTTC
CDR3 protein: CASSVLPEGSGRGRETQYF

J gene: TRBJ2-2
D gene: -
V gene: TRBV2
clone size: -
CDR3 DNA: TGTGCCAGCACTCCCCACAACACCGGGGAGCTGTTTTTT
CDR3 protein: CASTPHNTGELFF

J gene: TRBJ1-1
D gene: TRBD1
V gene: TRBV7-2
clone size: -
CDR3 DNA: TGTGCCAGCAGCGCAGGGGGGGGGACTGAAGCTTTCTTT
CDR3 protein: CASSAGGGTEAFF

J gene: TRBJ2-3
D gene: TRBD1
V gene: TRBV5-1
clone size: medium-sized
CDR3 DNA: TGCGCCAGCAGCCGCGGGACAGGGACATCTAGCACAGATACGCAGTATTTT
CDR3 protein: CASSRGTGTSSTDTQYF

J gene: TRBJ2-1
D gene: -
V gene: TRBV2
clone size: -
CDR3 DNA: TGTGCCAGCAGTGAAGACCTAGCGACATCCATCAATGAGCAGTTCTTC
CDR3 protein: CASSEDLATSINEQFF

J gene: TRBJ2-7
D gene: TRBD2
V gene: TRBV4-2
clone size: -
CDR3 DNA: TGTGCCAGCAGTCCCGAGGCAGCGGGGGGGCCGTACGAGCAGTACTTC
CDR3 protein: CASSPEAAGGPYEQYF

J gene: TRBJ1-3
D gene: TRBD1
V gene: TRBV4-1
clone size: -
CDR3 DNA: TGCGCCAGCAGCGGACAGGGTGCCGGAAACACCATATATTTT
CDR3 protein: CASSGQGAGNTIYF

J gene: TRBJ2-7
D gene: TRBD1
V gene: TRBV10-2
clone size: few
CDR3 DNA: TGCGCCAGCAGTGCGGACCTTCCGGGACAGGGGGTCTACGAGCAGTACTTC
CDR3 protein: CASSADLPGQGVYEQYF

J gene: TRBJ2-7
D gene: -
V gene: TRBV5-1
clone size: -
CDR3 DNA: TGCGCCAGCAGCTTGACAGGGTTGAACGAGCAGTACTTC
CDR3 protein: CASSLTGLNEQYF

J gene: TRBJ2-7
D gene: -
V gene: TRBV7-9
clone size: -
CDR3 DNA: TGTGCCAGCGGACCTATGGCTTACGAGCAGTACTTC
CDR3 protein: CASGPMAYEQYF

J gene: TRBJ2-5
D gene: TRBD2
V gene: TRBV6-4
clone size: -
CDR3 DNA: TGTGCCAGCAGTGAGTCTAGCGGGGAGGTCGAGACCCAGTACTTC
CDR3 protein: CASSESSGEVETQYF

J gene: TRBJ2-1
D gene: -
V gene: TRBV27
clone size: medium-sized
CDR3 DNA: TGTGCCAGCAGTGATAATACTTACAATGAGCAGTTCTTC
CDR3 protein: CASSDNTYNEQFF

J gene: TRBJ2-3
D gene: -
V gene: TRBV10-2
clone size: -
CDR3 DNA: TGCGCCAGCAGCCGAGGCCAGCGTCGCACAGATACGCAGTATTTT
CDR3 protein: CASSRGQRRTDTQYF

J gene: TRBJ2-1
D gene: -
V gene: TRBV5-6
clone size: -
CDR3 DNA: TGTGCCAGCAGCCTAAACGTACCTTTGAGCTCCTACAATGAGCAGTTCTTC
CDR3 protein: CASSLNVPLSSYNEQFF

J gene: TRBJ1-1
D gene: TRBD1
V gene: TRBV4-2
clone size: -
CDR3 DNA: TGTGCCAGCAGCCAAAACAGGGGGTACACTGAAGCTTTCTTT
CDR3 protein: CASSQNRGYTEAFF

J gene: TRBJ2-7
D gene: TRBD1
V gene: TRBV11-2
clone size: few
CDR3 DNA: TGTGCCAGCAGCATACGGACAGGGGGCTCCTACGAGCAGTACTTC
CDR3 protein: CASSIRTGGSYEQYF

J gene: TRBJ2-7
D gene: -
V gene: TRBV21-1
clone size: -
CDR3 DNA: TGTGCCAGCAGCAAGCAGCCGGGACGAATTTACGAGCAGTACTTC
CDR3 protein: CASSKQPGRIYEQYF